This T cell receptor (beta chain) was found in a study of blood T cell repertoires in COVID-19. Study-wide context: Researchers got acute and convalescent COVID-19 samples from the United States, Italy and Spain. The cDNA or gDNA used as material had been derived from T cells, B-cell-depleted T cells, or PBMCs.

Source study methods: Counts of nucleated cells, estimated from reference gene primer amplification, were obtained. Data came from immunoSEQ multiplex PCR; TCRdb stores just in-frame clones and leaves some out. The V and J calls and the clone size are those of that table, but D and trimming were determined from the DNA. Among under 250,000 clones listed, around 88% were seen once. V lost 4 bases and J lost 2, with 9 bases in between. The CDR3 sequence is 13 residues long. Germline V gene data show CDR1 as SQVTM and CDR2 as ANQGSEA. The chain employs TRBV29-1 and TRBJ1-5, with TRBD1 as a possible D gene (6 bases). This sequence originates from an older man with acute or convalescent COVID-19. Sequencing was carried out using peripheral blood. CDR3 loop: CSVGSGGNQPQHF. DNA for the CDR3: TGCAGCGTTGGATCAGGGGGCAATCAGCCCCAGCATTTT.